The sequence of this T cell receptor (beta chain) was determined in a study of blood T cell repertoires in COVID-19. Measured with immunoSEQ multiplex PCR; TCRdb has only the in-frame clones, and not every one. This table has 55,000 to 65,000 clones, roughly 80% appearing once. The CDR3 consists of 17 residues. CDR1 and CDR2 (germline): MGHRA, YSYEKL. Deletions cut 3 bases from V and 2 bases from J, with 17 bases between. This clone was found a few times. J is TRBJ2-4 and V is TRBV4-1; D might be TRBD2 (6 bases). This receptor was obtained from a human donor in a cohort sampled during active COVID-19. The sequenced sample consisted of peripheral blood. CDR3 loop: CASSQPATRGTKNIQYF. DNA of the CDR3: TGCGCCAGCAGCCAGCCAGCCACCCGGGGGACCAAAAACATTCAGTACTTC.